Listed below are T cell receptor beta chains from one sample, sequenced in a study of cytomegalovirus exposure and HLA in healthy donors. TCRdb's table, derived via immunoSEQ multiplex PCR, lists solely in-frame clones and lacks some. The sample lists about 120,000 clones, under 85% seen once, with around 5.8% in the top ten. Sequencing used PBMCs. The receptors here all came from a young man in good health and CMV-seropositive. CDR3s include the opening cysteine and the closing phenylalanine or tryptophan. Fields, in order: CDR3 DNA, CDR3 protein, D gene, J gene, V gene, clone size. D genes are given only for firm matches. Size values are once, few and many counts, or a class for expanded clones, and some rows have none.

CDR3nt: TGTGCCAGCAGCTTAGGACTAGCGGGAGGCCGGAGCTCCTACAATGAGCAGTTCTTC
CDR3aa: CASSLGLAGGRSSYNEQFF
d_gene: TRBD2
j_gene: TRBJ2-1
v_gene: TRBV5-6
abundance: few

CDR3nt: TGTGCCAGCAGCTGGCAGGGGAGCAATCAGCCCCAGCATTTT
CDR3aa: CASSWQGSNQPQHF
d_gene: -
j_gene: TRBJ1-5
v_gene: TRBV5-4
abundance: -

CDR3nt: TGTGCCTGGAGTGGAATGGGGGGACGGCAGTTCTTC
CDR3aa: CAWSGMGGRQFF
d_gene: -
j_gene: TRBJ2-1
v_gene: TRBV30
abundance: -

CDR3nt: TGTGCCAGCAGCTCTAGCGGGGGGGCCGGGGAGCAGTTCTTC
CDR3aa: CASSSSGGAGEQFF
d_gene: TRBD2
j_gene: TRBJ2-1
v_gene: TRBV7-9
abundance: few

CDR3nt: TGTGCCAGTAGCCAACTGGGGACTAGCCTCTACGAGCAGTACTTC
CDR3aa: CASSQLGTSLYEQYF
d_gene: TRBD2
j_gene: TRBJ2-7
v_gene: TRBV19
abundance: -

CDR3nt: TGTGCCAGCAGCTTAGTGGTTAGCGGGAGCTCCTACGAGCAGTACTTC
CDR3aa: CASSLVVSGSSYEQYF
d_gene: TRBD2
j_gene: TRBJ2-7
v_gene: TRBV7-9
abundance: -

CDR3nt: TGTGCCAGCAGCTCAGCCGGGACAGGGGATCAGCCCCAGCATTTT
CDR3aa: CASSSAGTGDQPQHF
d_gene: TRBD1
j_gene: TRBJ1-5
v_gene: TRBV13
abundance: -

CDR3nt: TGTGCCACCAGCAGAGCAGGGATGAACTATGGCTACACCTTC
CDR3aa: CATSRAGMNYGYTF
d_gene: -
j_gene: TRBJ1-2
v_gene: TRBV15
abundance: once

CDR3nt: TGTGCCAGCAGCCCCGACAGGGGGCGGGCGGCTGAAGCTTTCTTT
CDR3aa: CASSPDRGRAAEAFF
d_gene: TRBD1
j_gene: TRBJ1-1
v_gene: TRBV7-6
abundance: -

CDR3nt: TGTGCCAGCAGTCGAAGTACAGGCTCTGGAAACACCATATATTTT
CDR3aa: CASSRSTGSGNTIYF
d_gene: -
j_gene: TRBJ1-3
v_gene: TRBV6-5
abundance: once

CDR3nt: TGTGCCAGCAGTGGTCTGGGGCACACAGATACGCAGTATTTT
CDR3aa: CASSGLGHTDTQYF
d_gene: -
j_gene: TRBJ2-3
v_gene: TRBV6-1
abundance: -

CDR3nt: TGCAGCGTTCAGAGGGGCGGGGGGGAGTTTGATGAGCAGTTCTTC
CDR3aa: CSVQRGGGEFDEQFF
d_gene: TRBD2
j_gene: TRBJ2-1
v_gene: TRBV29-1
abundance: -

CDR3nt: TGTGCCAGCAGCGTAGTAGGGACAGGATACAATGAGCAGTTCTTC
CDR3aa: CASSVVGTGYNEQFF
d_gene: TRBD1
j_gene: TRBJ2-1
v_gene: TRBV9
abundance: once

CDR3nt: TGTGCCAGCAGCTCCGCGAGCCTCGAGCAGTACTTC
CDR3aa: CASSSASLEQYF
d_gene: -
j_gene: TRBJ2-7
v_gene: TRBV7-9
abundance: -

CDR3nt: TGTGCCAGCAGCTTAGGGGACACGGGATCTCGAGCTTTCTTT
CDR3aa: CASSLGDTGSRAFF
d_gene: -
j_gene: TRBJ1-1
v_gene: TRBV7-9
abundance: once

CDR3nt: TGTGCCAGTAGTGACAGGGTAAAGAATCAGCCCCAGCATTTT
CDR3aa: CASSDRVKNQPQHF
d_gene: TRBD1
j_gene: TRBJ1-5
v_gene: TRBV19
abundance: -

CDR3nt: TGTGCCAGCCGCGGGGGGAGTCATCAGCCCCAGCATTTT
CDR3aa: CASRGGSHQPQHF
d_gene: -
j_gene: TRBJ1-5
v_gene: TRBV27
abundance: few

CDR3nt: TGTGCCAGCAGTTTATCCCCGGGACAGGCTATCCGGGAGCTGTTTTTT
CDR3aa: CASSLSPGQAIRELFF
d_gene: TRBD1
j_gene: TRBJ2-2
v_gene: TRBV28
abundance: -

CDR3nt: TGTGCCAGCAGCCCCGGGACAGTTAGCAATCAGCCCCAGCATTTT
CDR3aa: CASSPGTVSNQPQHF
d_gene: TRBD1
j_gene: TRBJ1-5
v_gene: TRBV7-9
abundance: once

CDR3nt: TGTGCCAGCAGTTACTCGAGGGAGACAGATACGCAGTATTTT
CDR3aa: CASSYSRETDTQYF
d_gene: -
j_gene: TRBJ2-3
v_gene: TRBV6-5
abundance: -

CDR3nt: TGCGCCAGCAGCTCGGACGGGGGTGATTCTTGCTACACCTTC
CDR3aa: CASSSDGGDSCYTF
d_gene: -
j_gene: TRBJ1-2
v_gene: TRBV5-1
abundance: -

CDR3nt: TGCGCCAGCAGTCATCCCGGGAGTGAACCGGGGACAGACGTTGTGACTGAAGCTTTCTTT
CDR3aa: CASSHPGSEPGTDVVTEAFF
d_gene: TRBD1
j_gene: TRBJ1-1
v_gene: TRBV23-1
abundance: few

CDR3nt: TGTGCCAGCAGTTTTCGGGAACACCAGCCCCAGCATTTT
CDR3aa: CASSFREHQPQHF
d_gene: -
j_gene: TRBJ1-5
v_gene: TRBV27
abundance: -

CDR3nt: TGTGCCAGTAGTTCCCCCGGGACAGGCAGCGGTGGCTACACCTTC
CDR3aa: CASSSPGTGSGGYTF
d_gene: TRBD1
j_gene: TRBJ1-2
v_gene: TRBV19
abundance: -

CDR3nt: TGTGCCAGCAGCATCGGACTAGCGGCCTCTGCCTCCTACAATGAGCAGTTCTTC
CDR3aa: CASSIGLAASASYNEQFF
d_gene: TRBD2
j_gene: TRBJ2-1
v_gene: TRBV9
abundance: -

CDR3nt: TGTGCCAGCAGCTTGGTTAATTCCTCGGAGCAAGAGACCCAGTACTTC
CDR3aa: CASSLVNSSEQETQYF
d_gene: -
j_gene: TRBJ2-5
v_gene: TRBV5-4
abundance: -

CDR3nt: TGTGCCAGCAGCCCTTCCCCGACCGGGGAGCTGTTTTTT
CDR3aa: CASSPSPTGELFF
d_gene: -
j_gene: TRBJ2-2
v_gene: TRBV9
abundance: -